This is a list of T cell receptor beta chains from one sample in a study of blood T cell repertoires in COVID-19. Generated by immunoSEQ multiplex PCR, the TCRdb table keeps only in-frame clones and is missing some. The sample holds 200,000 to 250,000 clones; 70% to 90% are singletons and the top ten take 4.5% to 7.5%. Sequencing was done on a sample of peripheral blood. Receptors were obtained from a man older than 75 with acute or convalescent COVID-19. Each CDR3 is given with its conserved first and last residue. D genes are given only for firm matches. Some rows mark clone size as missing; the rest say once, few, many or name a class of expanded clone.

v_call	j_call	clone_size	d_call	cdr3_nt	cdr3_aa
TRBV5-1	TRBJ1-2	few	.	TGCGCCAGCAGTTTAGGACAGTCCAGGGGCTACACCTTC	CASSLGQSRGYTF
TRBV24-1	TRBJ2-1	.	.	TGTGCCACCAGTGACGAAGGTGGGAGATCCTACAATGAGCAGTTCTTC	CATSDEGGRSYNEQFF
TRBV5-1	TRBJ2-1	few	.	TGCGCCAGCAGGTCTAGCGAACTTCAATCCTACAATGAGCAGTTCTTC	CASRSSELQSYNEQFF
TRBV27	TRBJ1-4	once	.	TGTGCCAGCAGTGAGGCCGGAAAACTGTTTTTT	CASSEAGKLFF
TRBV24-1	TRBJ2-2	.	TRBD1	TGTGCCACCAGGGGGACAGGGGAGACCGGGGAGCTGTTTTTT	CATRGTGETGELFF
TRBV4-3	TRBJ2-2	.	TRBD2	TGCGCCAGCAGCCAAGACCCAGCGGGAGAGGTCGGGGAGCTGTTTTTT	CASSQDPAGEVGELFF
TRBV24-1	TRBJ2-1	.	.	TGTGCCACCAGTCTGGGCGGGAAGGTTGAGCAGTTCTTC	CATSLGGKVEQFF
TRBV6-6	TRBJ2-5	.	TRBD1	TGTGCCAGCAGTTCCCCCGACAGGGTGGGGGAGACCCAGTACTTC	CASSSPDRVGETQYF
TRBV18	TRBJ2-3	.	.	TGTGCCAGCTCACCATTACAGGGTATCACAGATACGCAGTATTTT	CASSPLQGITDTQYF
TRBV4-1	TRBJ2-3	.	TRBD2	TGCGCCAGCAGCCAAGTTATTGCGGGAGGCCCGAGGAGGGCAGATACGCAGTATTTT	CASSQVIAGGPRRADTQYF
TRBV28	TRBJ1-5	.	.	TGTGCCAGCAGTCCCCAGAATCAGCCCCAGCATTTT	CASSPQNQPQHF
TRBV30	TRBJ2-1	.	TRBD2	TGTGCCTGGAAGACCGGGACTAGCGGGAGCTACAATGAGCAGTTCTTC	CAWKTGTSGSYNEQFF
TRBV3-1/TRBV3-2	TRBJ2-3	.	.	TGTGCCAGCAGCTCGAGCGGAGGCACAAGCACAGATACGCAGTATTTT	CASSSSGGTSTDTQYF
TRBV5-6	TRBJ1-1	.	.	TGTGCCAGCAGCGGGGCAGGGTGGAGTTGGGGAGCTTTCTTT	CASSGAGWSWGAFF
TRBV28	TRBJ2-3	.	TRBD2	TGTGCCAGCAGTTTGGCGGGAGGAGGTGGAGATACGCAGTATTTT	CASSLAGGGGDTQYF
TRBV30	TRBJ1-4	.	.	TGTGCCTGGAGGAGGCAGCTTTTTCCTGGTGAAAAACTGTTTTTT	CAWRRQLFPGEKLFF
TRBV7-2	TRBJ2-1	.	TRBD2	TGTGCCAGCAGCTTATTCGGCCTAGCGGGAGGCAATGAGCAGTTCTTC	CASSLFGLAGGNEQFF
TRBV7-8	TRBJ2-2	once	TRBD2	TGTGCCAGCAGGCGGGAGCGAAGCACCGGGGAGCTGTTTTTT	CASRRERSTGELFF
TRBV18	TRBJ2-7	.	TRBD1	TGTGCCAGCTCACTCGGGACAGGGGGATCCTACGAGCAGTACTTC	CASSLGTGGSYEQYF
TRBV11-1	TRBJ2-2	.	.	TGTGCCAGCAGCTTGAGCGGCAGGGGGGCCACCGGGGAGCTGTTTTTT	CASSLSGRGATGELFF
TRBV18	TRBJ1-5	.	.	TGTGCCAGCTCCATAGCCGGGGGCAATCAGCCCCAGCATTTT	CASSIAGGNQPQHF
TRBV25-1	TRBJ1-2	.	TRBD1	TGTGCCAGCAGTCGACAGGGTTGGGGCTACACCTTC	CASSRQGWGYTF
TRBV20-1	TRBJ2-1	.	.	TGCAGTGCTAGCGATGAGCAGTTCTTC	CSASDEQFF
TRBV6-2/TRBV6-3	TRBJ1-1	.	TRBD1	TGTGCCAGCACCCCCTCAGGGGGCGTCACTGAAGCTTTCTTT	CASTPSGGVTEAFF
TRBV7-9	TRBJ2-5	.	TRBD1	TGTGCCAGCAGCCCCGGGACAGTTAAAGAGACCCAGTACTTC	CASSPGTVKETQYF
TRBV27	TRBJ1-5	.	TRBD1	TGTGCCAGCAGTCCCGACAGGGGAAGCAATCAGCCCCAGCATTTT	CASSPDRGSNQPQHF
TRBV27	TRBJ2-7	.	.	TGTGCCAGCAGTTCCAGCTCCTACGAGCAGTACTTC	CASSSSSYEQYF
TRBV19	TRBJ1-4	.	.	TGTGCCAGTAGCACCGCTATCACCGATGAAAAACTGTTTTTT	CASSTAITDEKLFF
TRBV29-1	TRBJ1-2	.	.	TGCAGCGTTCTGGCGGACCGAGGGGGCTACACCTTC	CSVLADRGGYTF
TRBV24-1	TRBJ2-6	.	.	TGTGCCACCACAGGGGATGGGGCCAACGTCCTGACTTTC	CATTGDGANVLTF
TRBV6-5	TRBJ2-7	.	.	TGTGCCAGCAGTTCAAGTCAGGGTCCCTACGAGCAGTACTTC	CASSSSQGPYEQYF
TRBV4-1	TRBJ2-1	once	TRBD1	TGCGCCAGCAGCCAATCACGACAGGGCGAGCAGTTCTTC	CASSQSRQGEQFF
TRBV6-5	TRBJ2-2	.	TRBD2	TGTGCCAGCAGAAGACTAGCATTGAACACCGGGGAGCTGTTTTTT	CASRRLALNTGELFF
TRBV29-1	TRBJ1-2	.	.	TGCAGCGTTAGAGGCGAACCCGTAGGCTACACCTTC	CSVRGEPVGYTF
TRBV2	TRBJ1-2	.	TRBD1	TGTGCCAGCAGTTCACAGGGGTATGGCTACACCTTC	CASSSQGYGYTF
TRBV11-2	TRBJ2-3	.	.	TGTGCCAGCAGCTTAGAGAGGCTAGCAGATACGCAGTATTTT	CASSLERLADTQYF
TRBV10-1	TRBJ2-7	.	.	TGCGCCAGCAGTGAGAAGCGGAGCGCCTACGAGCAGTACTTC	CASSEKRSAYEQYF
TRBV21-1	TRBJ2-2	.	.	TGTGCCAGCAGCGCCGTCGGACAGGGGTTAACCGGGGAGCTGTTTTTT	CASSAVGQGLTGELFF
TRBV19	TRBJ1-6	.	.	TGTGCCAGTAGTATAGGGACAGCATCCTCACCCCTCCACTTT	CASSIGTASSPLHF
TRBV24-1	TRBJ2-1	few	TRBD1	TGTGCCACCAGTGATTCGGCAGGGGGAAGGAGCTCCTACAATGAGCAGTTCTTC	CATSDSAGGRSSYNEQFF
TRBV5-6	TRBJ2-5	.	TRBD1	TGTGCCAGCAGCTTTCTGACAGGGGCACAGACCCAGTACTTC	CASSFLTGAQTQYF
TRBV30	TRBJ2-2	.	.	TGTGCCTGGAGTGCCCACGAAGTGACAGCGAACACCGGGGAGCTGTTTTTT	CAWSAHEVTANTGELFF
TRBV6-5	TRBJ2-5	.	.	TGTGCCAGCAGCACCAAAGACAGCCAAGAGACCCAGTACTTC	CASSTKDSQETQYF
TRBV12-3/TRBV12-4	TRBJ2-3	.	TRBD2	TGTGCCAGTTTGACTAGCGGCACAGATACGCAGTATTTT	CASLTSGTDTQYF
TRBV18	TRBJ1-1	.	.	TGTGCCAGCTCATCGAGGAACACTGAAGCTTTCTTT	CASSSRNTEAFF
TRBV27	TRBJ1-6	.	TRBD1	TGTGCCAGCAGCGGACAGGGGAATAATTCACCCCTCCACTTT	CASSGQGNNSPLHF
TRBV13	TRBJ2-1	.	.	TGTGCCAGCAGCCTAGCTTTGCAGGGTGGGAACTACAATGAGCAGTTCTTC	CASSLALQGGNYNEQFF
TRBV30	TRBJ1-3	.	TRBD1	TGTGCCTGTCCGGACAGGGAGGAAAACACCATATATTTT	CACPDREENTIYF
TRBV7-7	TRBJ2-7	.	.	TGTGCCAGCAGCCCCGGGATCGCAGCCTACGAGCAGTACTTC	CASSPGIAAYEQYF
TRBV6-6	TRBJ2-7	.	.	TGTGCCAGCAGTCACAGCTCCTACGAGCAGTACTTC	CASSHSSYEQYF
TRBV19	TRBJ1-4	.	.	TGTGCCAGTAGTATAATTGGGGGGGACGAAAAACTGTTTTTT	CASSIIGGDEKLFF
TRBV11-3	TRBJ2-3	.	.	TGTGCCAGCAGCTTAGGGGCCACGGGGAGGCGGTTCACAGATACGCAGTATTTT	CASSLGATGRRFTDTQYF
TRBV10-3	TRBJ1-1	.	TRBD1	TGTGCCATCAGCGGACAGGGGGCCGGGGGCGCTGAAGCTTTCTTT	CAISGQGAGGAEAFF
TRBV7-2	TRBJ2-3	.	.	TGTGCCAGCAGCCCAGTGGTCGCGGGACTGGGGGGAGATACGCAGTATTTT	CASSPVVAGLGGDTQYF